These 15 T cell receptor beta chains share one sample of origin, sequenced in a study of shared clonotypes between healthy human individuals (dated by TCRdb to 2020 to 2022). CD8 naive samples were CD45RO-negative cells positively selected for CCR7, giving a CD45RA+CCR7+ population that excluded TemRA cells. The library came from the immunoSEQ multiplex PCR assay. Here the immuneACCESS table is served through TCRdb, limited to in-frame sequences with V and J called. Missing clones are a known gap in these copies; in checked studies unresolved V genes cover under half, and the rest lacks a known reason. The sample table shows roughly 2.1 million clones, and approximately 94% are seen once. In total, the top ten clones hold around 1.7% of the sample. Sequenced material: naive CD8+ T cells from PBMCs. What the cell subset or site label conveys for this sample: CD45RA+CCR7+. The receptors were sampled from a man aged 18 to 30 in good health. Some clones in this sample may be carry-over from other donors' samples.

V and J are TRBV15 and TRBJ2-5, with 9 positions matching TRBD1. CDR3 size: 16 residues. Germline V gene lookup returns CDR1 LNHNV and CDR2 YYDKDF (reference sequence). V shed 3 bases, J shed 5 bases, and the junction held 10 bases outside the gene matches. CDR3 nucleotides: TGTGCCACCAGCAGCACCGGGACAGGGATAATGGAGACCCAGTACTTC. This encodes CATSSTGTGIMETQYF.

The CDR3 coding sequence is TGTGCCAGCAGCTTTAGGTCGTTAGCGGGGCAACCCTCATACGAGCAGTACTTC. Translating it yields CASSFRSLAGQPSYEQYF. The V gene is TRBV7-9, the J gene TRBJ2-7; TRBD2 matches at 8 bases. V lost 3 bases, J lost 4 bases, and 17 bases stayed unmatched. Germline V gene lookup returns CDR1 SEHNR and CDR2 FQNEAQ (reference sequence). CDR3 length: 18 amino acids.

This chain links TRBV29-1 with TRBJ2-4; the D is unclear. The CDR3 is 13 residues long. Germline V gene lookup returns CDR1 SQVTM and CDR2 ANQGSEA. Trimming cost V 4 bases and J 2 bases, with 9 bases left between them. CDR3 coding DNA: TGCAGCGTTGTAACCCGGACCAAAAACATTCAGTACTTC. The encoded protein is CSVVTRTKNIQYF.

This clone was detected once. The chain has TRBV6-5 and TRBJ1-1, with D hard to call. The V gene's germline CDR1 is MNHEY and CDR2 SVGAGI. The CDR3 length is 13 residues. V lost 10 bases and J lost 1, with 13 bases in between. CDR3: CATEEAPNTEAFF. CDR3 sequence (DNA): TGTGCCACCGAGGAGGCCCCGAACACTGAAGCTTTCTTT.

The chain recombines TRBV6-5 with TRBJ2-7; 7 positions match TRBD1. The CDR3 extends over 15 amino acids. V lost 2 bases and J lost 1; bases outside the gene matches: 5. The germline CDR1 and CDR2 sequences are MNHEY and SVGAGI. CDR3 DNA: TGTGCCAGCAGTTACCGACAGGGCAGGTCCTACGAGCAGTACTTC. As protein: CASSYRQGRSYEQYF.

The genes are TRBV2 and TRBJ1-1, with D perhaps matching TRBD1 (6 bases). Germline V lookup: CDR1 SNHLY, CDR2 FYNNEI. The CDR3 spans 17 residues. Trimming left V 6 bases short and J 1 base short, with 21 bases between. The CDR3 reads CASSLRQENKPNTEAFF. In DNA form, the CDR3 reads TGTGCCAGCAGCCTAAGACAGGAGAACAAACCGAACACTGAAGCTTTCTTT.

V gene TRBV9 combines with J gene TRBJ1-2; possibly TRBD1 for D (5 bases). The CDR3 contains 14 residues. V gave up 4 bases and J gave up 7 bases, with 17 bases separating them. Germline V lookup: CDR1 SGDLS, CDR2 YYNGEE. CDR3 residues: CASSRESKTAGYTF. Written as DNA, the CDR3 is TGTGCCAGCAGCCGAGAGAGTAAGACAGCTGGCTACACCTTC.

The chain couples TRBV19 to TRBJ2-3, with no clear D. V shed 4 bases and J shed 1 base, with 9 bases lying between them. CDR1 and CDR2 from the germline V gene are LNHDA and SQIVND (reference sequence). CDR3 length: 14 residues. This chain's CDR3 is CASSTGWGTDTQYF. CDR3 DNA: TGTGCCAGTAGTACAGGTTGGGGCACAGATACGCAGTATTTT.

Note on this clone: The identical CDR3 is also encoded by other nucleotide sequences in the sample. This chain connects TRBV5-1 to TRBJ2-7; 10 bases map to TRBD2. The CDR3 spans 15 residues. V shed 0 bases, J shed 1 base, and the junction held 1 base outside the gene matches. Germline CDR1 is SGHRS and CDR2 is YFSETQ. The CDR3 DNA follows: TGCGCCAGCAGCTTGGGACTAGCGGGTTCCTACGAGCAGTACTTC. Its protein product is CASSLGLAGSYEQYF.

V gene TRBV6-6 combines with J gene TRBJ2-7; TRBD1 matches 7 bases. CDR3 length: 14 amino acids. V trimming: 4 bases; J trimming: 3 bases; junction bases outside the gene matches: 6. CDR1 is MNHNY and CDR2 is SVGAGI in the germline V gene (reference sequence). CDR3 in DNA: TGTGCCAGCAGTTGGGTGGGACAGAGCTACGAGCAGTACTTC. This sequence encodes CASSWVGQSYEQYF.

As DNA, the CDR3 is TGCGCCAGCAGCTTGGCCATTGGAGGGAAGTACGAGCAGTACTTC. It translates to CASSLAIGGKYEQYF. V is TRBV5-1 and J is TRBJ2-7, with D tentatively TRBD2 (6 bases). CDR1 SGHRS and CDR2 YFSETQ come from the germline V gene. Trimming left V 0 bases short and J 4 bases short, with 14 bases between. The CDR3 loop spans 15 amino acids.

This chain links TRBV7-9 with TRBJ2-7; 8 nucleotides line up with TRBD2. The junction had 11 bases not matched to a gene; V was cut back by 0 bases and J by 7 bases. The CDR3 contains 16 residues. The germline gives CDR1 SEHNR, CDR2 FQNEAQ (reference sequence). CDR3 residues: CASSLASGAGVREQYF. CDR3 in DNA: TGTGCCAGCAGCTTAGCCTCTGGAGCGGGAGTACGTGAGCAGTACTTC.

V is TRBV15 and J is TRBJ2-1; D is uncertain. V lost 0 bases and J lost 1, with 7 bases in between. Germline lookup yields CDR1 LNHNV and CDR2 YYDKDF (reference sequence). The CDR3 is made up of 15 amino acids. CDR3 nucleotide sequence: TGTGCCACCAGCAGAGACCCAGAATCCTACAATGAGCAGTTCTTC. This gives the protein CATSRDPESYNEQFF.

The chain joins TRBV2 to TRBJ2-7; TRBD2 agrees at 8 bases. Trimming removed 2 bases from V and 0 bases from J; junction bases left unmatched: 3. This CDR3 spans 15 amino acids. Per the germline V gene, CDR1 is SNHLY and CDR2 is FYNNEI. CDR3 loop: CASSEWGTSSYEQYF. The CDR3 DNA follows: TGTGCCAGCAGTGAATGGGGGACTAGCTCCTACGAGCAGTACTTC.

This clone was found a few times. V usage is TRBV7-6 and J usage is TRBJ2-5; D gene unclear. The germline gives CDR1 SGHVS, CDR2 FNYEAQ. Trimming stripped 4 bases from V and 2 bases from J, with 14 bases between. The CDR3 has 15 amino acids. The CDR3 protein is CASSSLQRPQETQYF. In nucleotides, the CDR3 is TGTGCCAGCAGCTCACTGCAGCGTCCACAAGAGACCCAGTACTTC.